This TCR beta chain was sequenced during a study of long-term antiretroviral therapy in people with HIV. Overall study results and limits: HIV repertoires showed narrower CDR3 length ranges than controls. Unavailable data included ART adherence, viral resistance and therapy changes (switches in treatment).

Each donor provided at least one pre-ART PBMC sample and at least two post-ART PBMC samples. Specimens carried about 1-10 million cryopreserved PBMC before DNA extraction. About this clone: Its antigen is not known.

V was cut by 3 bases and J by 0 bases, with 12 bases left in between. This CDR3 region has 16 residues. Germline V gene sequence: CDR1 SGHTA, CDR2 FQGTGA. Survey level was the resolution at which the v3.0 immunoSEQ assay ran. Profiled with immunoSEQ multiplex PCR; TCRdb holds only in-frame clones, not every one. The sample lists some 25,000 clones, about four fifths occurring once. V gene TRBV7-3 combines with J gene TRBJ2-1, with D perhaps TRBD2 (5 bases). This TCR was sampled from a man aged 25 to 40 with HIV. The source was unsorted PBMCs, collected 0.7 years before starting antiretroviral therapy. This CDR3 reads CASSFGGSSSYNEQFF. CDR3 nucleotide sequence: TGTGCCAGCAGCTTCGGCGGGTCAAGCTCCTACAATGAGCAGTTCTTC.